The 2 T cell receptor beta chains below were found in one sample sequenced in a study of regulatory T cells in long-lasting Graves disease. TCR beta libraries were built with iRepertoire HTBI primers and Arm-PCR of CDR3 regions. TCRdb passed the multiplex PCR reads through MiXCR, listing each CDR3 protein once. Counted here are approximately 400,000 distinct CDR3 sequences, roughly a sixth occurring once; the ten biggest clones make up 20% to 25%. Regarding time point: newly diagnosed GD, antithyroid drugs for less than 3 months. Isolated PBMC RNA provided the starting material for the TCR library. The material sequenced was peripheral blood mononuclear cells (PBMCs), taken at new diagnosis, from a patient treated with antithyroid drugs. All receptors derive from a female donor with Graves disease.

This clonotype was seen only a few times. The chain combines TRBV15 with TRBJ2-5; D may be TRBD2 (7 bases). Looked up from germline, CDR1 is LNHNV and CDR2 is YYDKDF (reference sequence). The CDR3 totals 16 residues. V shed 2 bases and J shed 5 bases, with 18 bases lying between them. CDR3 amino acids: CATSRPEGGALETQYF. In nucleotides, the CDR3 is TGTGCCACCAGCAGACCTGAGGGGGGGGCCTTGGAGACCCAGTACTTC.

Turning to this clonotype: This likely reflects a read error, since a far larger clone is one base away. The chain has TRBV27 and TRBJ2-3, with 7 bases lining up with TRBD2. This CDR3 is 18 amino acids long. Germline-derived CDR1 and CDR2 are MNHEY and SMNVEV (reference sequence). Trimming cost V 5 bases and J 4 bases; bases outside gene matches: 18. The chain's CDR3 is CASSDLGSGAGEADTQYF. CDR3 in DNA: TGTGCCAGCAGTGATTTAGGGTCCGGTGCGGGAGAAGCAGATACGCAGTATTTT.